This is a list of T cell receptor beta chains from one sample in a study of CD8+CD57+ T cells in acquired aplastic anemia. Each CDR3 protein is one row after TCRdb ran MiXCR on the reads. The table has about 180,000 distinct CDR3 sequences, about 60% seen once. Input material: sorted CD4+, CD8+, or CD8+CD57+ T cells (not recorded which) from PBMCs. Source of these receptors: a human donor with aplastic anemia. Each CDR3 is given with its conserved first and last residue. The order of the fields is J gene, D gene, V gene, clone size, CDR3 protein, CDR3 DNA. The D gene is left open where the match is weak. The size of a clone is reported for some rows only, either as once, few or many, or as a class for expanded clones.

TRBJ2-7 TRBD1 TRBV20-1 few CSAREDGTGTYEQYF TGCAGTGCTAGAGAGGACGGGACAGGGACCTACGAGCAGTACTTC
TRBJ2-5 NA TRBV27 few CASSYSIQETQYF TGTGCCAGCAGTTACAGTATCCAAGAGACCCAGTACTTC
TRBJ1-6 NA TRBV6-5 NA CASSYSGDSPLHF TGTGCCAGCAGTTACTCGGGGGATTCGCCCCTCCACTTT
TRBJ2-7 TRBD1 TRBV7-9 once CASSLVGTGISYEQYF TGTGCCAGCAGCTTAGTCGGGACAGGGATCTCCTACGAGCAGTACTTC
TRBJ2-7 NA TRBV7-8 NA CASSTLPSYEQYF TGTGCCAGCAGCACTCTCCCGTCCTACGAGCAGTACTTC
TRBJ2-2 TRBD2 TRBV7-8 NA CASSLGTTSTGELFF TGTGCCAGCAGCTTGGGGACTACGTCCACCGGGGAGCTGTTTTTT
TRBJ2-7 NA TRBV7-6 many CASSLSGGLSYEQYF TGTGCCAGCAGCTTATCCGGGGGTTTATCCTACGAGCAGTACTTC
TRBJ2-1 TRBD2 TRBV14 many CASSPSTSGAYNEQFF TGTGCCAGCAGCCCCTCAACTAGCGGGGCTTACAATGAGCAGTTCTTC
TRBJ2-1 NA TRBV10-3 NA CAIGSSYNEQFF TGTGCCATCGGTAGCTCCTACAATGAGCAGTTCTTC
TRBJ2-3 NA TRBV15 few CATSREWSDTQYF TGTGCCACCAGCAGAGAGTGGTCAGATACGCAGTATTTT
TRBJ1-2 TRBD1 TRBV20-1 NA CSARPGTGGYGYTF TGCAGTGCTAGGCCTGGGACAGGGGGATATGGCTACACCTTC
TRBJ2-3 NA TRBV7-2 few CASSFLPLARTDTQYF TGTGCCAGCAGCTTCCTCCCCCTGGCGCGCACAGATACGCAGTATTTT
TRBJ2-6 TRBD1 TRBV24-1 NA CATSTGGKGANVLTF TGTGCCACCAGCACAGGGGGCAAGGGGGCCAACGTCCTGACTTTC
TRBJ1-2 TRBD1 TRBV19 many CASSISSFGQGLGYTF TGTGCCAGTAGTATTTCGTCGTTTGGACAGGGGTTGGGCTACACCTTC
TRBJ1-3 NA TRBV19 NA CASSTRGPGNTIYF TGTGCCAGTAGTACCAGGGGCCCTGGAAACACCATATATTTT
TRBJ2-5 NA TRBV7-2 NA CASRSGETQYF TGTGCCAGCAGGAGTGGGGAGACCCAGTACTTC
TRBJ1-2 NA TRBV7-9 NA CTSSPGGTNYGYTF TGTACCAGCAGCCCGGGGGGGACCAACTATGGCTACACCTTC
TRBJ2-3 NA TRBV13 few CASSLEGGDTQYF TGTGCCAGCAGCTTAGAGGGGGGAGATACGCAGTATTTT
TRBJ1-2 NA TRBV6-1 NA CASTRRVDLGMGYTF TGTGCCAGCACTCGAAGGGTAGATTTGGGTATGGGCTACACCTTC
TRBJ1-1 TRBD1 TRBV19 NA CASTDREGWTEAFF TGTGCCAGTACCGACAGGGAGGGATGGACTGAAGCTTTCTTT
TRBJ2-1 TRBD2 TRBV4-2 NA CASSAGTSGGANEQFF TGTGCCAGCAGCGCCGGGACTAGCGGGGGGGCAAATGAGCAGTTCTTC
TRBJ1-2 NA TRBV29-1 few CSVPRRGSNSGGYTF TGCAGCGTGCCCCGGCGAGGGTCTAATAGTGGTGGCTACACCTTC
TRBJ1-6 NA TRBV15 NA CATSRANSPLHF TGTGCCACCAGCAGAGCGAATTCACCCCTCCACTTT
TRBJ1-5 NA TRBV12-3/TRBV12-4 many CASSFGGGRQPQHF TGTGCCAGCAGTTTTGGCGGGGGCCGTCAGCCCCAGCATTTT
TRBJ2-3 NA TRBV2 NA CASSEIRLQDTQYF TGTGCCAGCAGTGAAATAAGGTTGCAGGATACGCAGTATTTT
TRBJ2-7 NA TRBV25-1 NA CASSVVYEQYF TGTGCCAGCAGTGTAGTCTACGAGCAGTACTTC
TRBJ2-5 NA TRBV7-2 NA CASSLFGTASETQYF TGTGCCAGCAGCTTATTCGGGACCGCGTCGGAGACCCAGTACTTC
TRBJ1-4 TRBD1 TRBV10-3 NA CAISDSGTGNEKLFF TGTGCCATCAGTGATTCCGGGACAGGGAACGAAAAACTGTTTTTT
TRBJ2-3 TRBD2 TRBV29-1 NA CSVLTGGASSTDTQYF TGCAGCGTCCTTACGGGGGGGGCGTCTAGCACAGATACGCAGTATTTT
TRBJ1-6 TRBD1 TRBV5-5 NA CASSYGQGSYNSPLHF TGTGCCAGCAGTTACGGACAGGGCTCCTATAATTCACCCCTCCACTTT
TRBJ2-7 NA TRBV25-1 NA CASSESPGSHEQYF TGTGCCAGCAGTGAATCACCAGGGTCCCACGAGCAGTACTTC
TRBJ1-6 NA TRBV20-1 NA CSARESGSYNSPLHF TGCAGTGCTAGAGAATCGGGCTCCTATAATTCACCCCTCCACTTT
TRBJ2-6 NA TRBV7-6 NA CASSLSPPQDSGANVLTF TGTGCCAGCAGCTTAAGCCCCCCCCAGGACTCTGGGGCCAACGTCCTGACTTTC
TRBJ1-6 NA TRBV6-1 NA CASSEFWNMDSPLHF TGTGCCAGCAGTGAATTCTGGAATATGGATTCACCCCTCCACTTT
TRBJ1-6 NA TRBV9 NA CASRAPGDNSPLHF TGTGCCAGCAGAGCCCCGGGGGACAATTCACCCCTCCACTTT
TRBJ2-6 NA TRBV19 few CASSRLSGANVLTF TGTGCCAGTAGTAGGCTCTCTGGGGCCAACGTCCTGACTTTC
TRBJ2-2 TRBD2 TRBV12-3/TRBV12-4 NA CASRLAGELFF TGTGCCAGCAGACTAGCGGGGGAGCTGTTTTTT
TRBJ2-3 NA TRBV20-1 NA CSASRQLASTDTQYF TGCAGTGCTAGTAGACAGCTAGCTAGCACAGATACGCAGTATTTT
TRBJ2-1 TRBD2 TRBV7-6 few CASSNGRANEQFF TGTGCCAGCAGCAACGGGAGGGCCAATGAGCAGTTCTTC
TRBJ1-1 NA TRBV20-1 NA CSARNPGGTEAFF TGCAGTGCTAGGAACCCCGGGGGCACTGAAGCTTTCTTT
TRBJ1-2 NA TRBV7-3 NA CASSVSGYYGYTF TGTGCCAGCAGCGTTTCAGGGTACTATGGCTACACCTTC
TRBJ1-3 NA TRBV2 NA CASSLGRDTIYF TGTGCCAGCAGTTTGGGCAGGGACACCATATATTTT
TRBJ1-3 NA TRBV19 NA CASSIKGNSGNTIYF TGTGCCAGTAGTATAAAGGGCAACTCTGGAAACACCATATATTTT